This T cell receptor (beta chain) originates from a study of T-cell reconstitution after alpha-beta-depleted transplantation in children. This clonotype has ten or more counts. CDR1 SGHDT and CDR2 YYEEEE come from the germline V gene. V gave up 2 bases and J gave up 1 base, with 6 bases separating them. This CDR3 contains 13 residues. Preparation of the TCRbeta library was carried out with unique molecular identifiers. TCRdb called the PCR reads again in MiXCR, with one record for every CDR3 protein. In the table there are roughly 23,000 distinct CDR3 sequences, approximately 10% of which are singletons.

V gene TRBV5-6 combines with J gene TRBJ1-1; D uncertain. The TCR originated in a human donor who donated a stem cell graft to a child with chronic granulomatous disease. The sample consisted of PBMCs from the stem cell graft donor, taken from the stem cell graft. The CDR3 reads CASSFIQNTEAFF. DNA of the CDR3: TGTGCCAGCAGCTTCATACAGAACACTGAAGCTTTCTTT.